A single sample gave rise to the 8 T cell receptor beta chains below, sequenced in a study of cytomegalovirus exposure and HLA in healthy donors. 60 Vbeta and 13 Jbeta primers were used in PCR. Repertoires were generated with immunoSEQ multiplex PCR, while TCRdb's copy carries only in-frame clones and drops some. The profile shows about 180,000 clones, 75% to 85% of them singletons. The sample comprised PBMCs. These receptors were taken from a woman aged 60-75 years in good health and CMV-seropositive.

In nucleotides, the CDR3 is TGCGCCAGCAGGATGCGGGGGGACGCGAACACCGGGGAGCTGTTTTTT. Translated: CASRMRGDANTGELFF. The chain employs TRBV5-1 and TRBJ2-2; 8 bases fit TRBD2. CDR1 SGHRS and CDR2 YFSETQ come from the germline V gene. Trimming cost V 5 bases and J 0 bases; bases outside gene matches: 6. The CDR3 loop spans 16 amino acids.

The chain employs TRBV6-1 and TRBJ1-5; TRBD1 is a possible D gene (6 bases). V was trimmed by 2 bases and J by 6 bases, leaving 17 bases between them. Per germline, CDR1 MNHNS and CDR2 SASEGT. The CDR3 contains 16 residues. CDR3 protein: CASSEKVVGAGQPQHF. The CDR3 nucleotides read TGTGCCAGCAGTGAAAAGGTTGTGGGGGCCGGTCAGCCCCAGCATTTT.

Regarding this clone: This CDR3 is also generated by other DNA sequences in the sample. This rearrangement joins TRBV18 to TRBJ1-2; the D is unclear. Trimming removed 3 bases from V and 1 base from J, with 9 bases in between. Looked up from germline, CDR1 is KGHSH and CDR2 is LQKENI. The CDR3 length is 14 residues. CDR3 residues: CASSPRTDNYGYTF. CDR3 sequence (DNA): TGTGCCAGCTCACCCCGGACTGATAACTATGGCTACACCTTC.

CDR3 DNA sequence: TGTGCCATCAGTGATGGCTCTTCCTCCTACGAGCAGTACTTC. It translates to CAISDGSSSYEQYF. The V call is TRBV10-3, the J call TRBJ2-7; D ambiguous. The V gene lost 3 bases and the J gene lost 0 bases, with 9 bases spanning the gap. Per the germline V gene, CDR1 is ENHRY and CDR2 is SYGVKD. CDR3 length: 14 residues.

The rearrangement links TRBV30 to TRBJ2-5, with a weak D call TRBD2 (6 bases). V shed 3 bases and J shed 5 bases, with 10 bases lying between them. Looked up from germline, CDR1 is GTSNPN and CDR2 is SVGIG (reference sequence). CDR3 size: 12 residues. The CDR3 nucleotides are TGTGCCTGGAGGGGTAGCGGCGAGACCCAGTACTTC. It is translated as CAWRGSGETQYF.

CDR3 bases: TGTGCCAGCAGTTTGGGCACCTATGGCTACACCTTC. Translating gives CASSLGTYGYTF. The chain employs TRBV28 and TRBJ1-2; no reliable D call. Deletions cut 3 bases from V and 4 bases from J, with 6 bases between. The CDR3 is 12 residues long. Germline lookup yields CDR1 MDHEN and CDR2 SYDVKM.

The chain uses TRBV6-1 and TRBJ1-5, with TRBD1 matching over 7 bases. J was trimmed by 6 bases and V by 3 bases; bases with no gene match: 8. Per germline, CDR1 MNHNS and CDR2 SASEGT. There are 15 residues in the CDR3. The CDR3: CASSDAGQIRQPQHF. CDR3 nucleotides: TGTGCCAGCAGTGATGCGGGACAGATTCGTCAGCCCCAGCATTTT.

This clone appeared a few times. The chain links TRBV5-6 to TRBJ1-2; weak D call: TRBD1 (6 bases). V was trimmed by 4 bases and J by 4 bases, leaving 11 bases between them. This CDR3 region has 13 residues. Per the germline V gene, CDR1 is SGHDT and CDR2 is YYEEEE. CDR3 nucleotide sequence: TGTGCCAGCAGCCGCGACAGGACCTATGGCTACACCTTC. It encodes CASSRDRTYGYTF.